The 27 T cell receptor beta chains below come from one sample, sequenced in a study of cytomegalovirus exposure and HLA in healthy donors. Amplification used 60 Vbeta primers and 13 Jbeta primers. The method was immunoSEQ multiplex PCR; TCRdb's version includes in-frame clones alone and lacks a portion of them. The sample has some 120,000 clones; about 74% are singletons. The sample comprised PBMCs. The receptors were gathered from a man aged 35 to 55 in good health and CMV-seropositive.

The chain recombines TRBV30 with TRBJ2-5; D is possibly TRBD1 (5 bases). The J call is in doubt because the DNA end fits TRBJ2-7 better. Germline CDR1 GTSNPN, CDR2 SVGIG (reference sequence). This CDR3 contains 12 residues. The CDR3 DNA is TGTGCCTGGAGTCAGGGTTCCTACGAGCAGTACTTC. Translated, it gives CAWSQGSYEQYF.

The rearrangement uses TRBV6-1 and TRBJ1-2; 10 nucleotides agree with TRBD1. V was pared by 5 bases and J by 4 bases, with 7 bases of the junction left unmatched. CDR3 length: 15 residues. Looked up from germline, CDR1 is MNHNS and CDR2 is SASEGT. The CDR3 DNA sequence: TGTGCCAGCAGTACCGGGACAGGGGAGGGCTATGGCTACACCTTC. Protein product: CASSTGTGEGYGYTF.

V gene TRBV28 combines with J gene TRBJ1-2, with unresolved D. Germline loops: CDR1 MDHEN, CDR2 SYDVKM. CDR3 length: 12 amino acids. V dropped 4 bases and J dropped 4 bases, with 7 bases sitting between them. CDR3 loop: CASSSGVYGYTF. The CDR3 bases are TGTGCCAGCAGTTCCGGGGTCTATGGCTACACCTTC.

This clone has a single count. The chain has TRBV6-5 and TRBJ1-1, with a tentative D call TRBD1 (5 bases). Germline V gene sequence: CDR1 MNHEY, CDR2 SVGAGI. The CDR3 consists of 11 residues. Between the trimmed V and J ends, which lost 7 bases and 11 bases, there was a span of 14 bases. CDR3 DNA: TGTGCCAGCACGGCGGGGGTTGTGGCTTTCTTT. Translated: CASTAGVVAFF.

This chain links TRBV4-1 with TRBJ1-1; D possibly corresponds to TRBD1 (6 bases). V lost 8 bases, J lost 8 bases, and 21 bases lay in between. The CDR3 is made up of 14 amino acids. Germline CDR1 reads MGHRA; CDR2 reads YSYEKL. CDR3 sequence: CASVQGPARSEAFF. In nucleotides, the CDR3 is TGCGCCAGCGTCCAGGGGCCCGCCCGGTCGGAAGCTTTCTTT.

The chain employs TRBV7-9 and TRBJ1-1; 8 positions agree with TRBD1. Germline assignment: CDR1 SEHNR and CDR2 FQNEAQ (reference sequence). Trimming at V came to 4 bases and at J to 4 bases, leaving 11 bases not matched to a gene. The CDR3 runs to 16 residues. CDR3 sequence (DNA): TGTGCCAGCAGCTCCAATTTGCGGCAGGGGGCCACTGAAGCTTTCTTT. Residues: CASSSNLRQGATEAFF. The full variable domain, completed using reference TRBV7-9 and TRBJ1-1, is DTGVSQNPRHKITKRGQNVTFRCDPISEHNRLYWYRQTLGQGPEFLTYFQNEAQLEKSRLLSDRFSAERPKGSFSTLEIQRTEQGDSAMYLCASSSNLRQGATEAFFGQGTRLTVV.

In its sample, this clone was seen a few times. The chain couples TRBV7-9 to TRBJ1-1, with a possible D match to TRBD1 (5 bases). The CDR3 loop spans 15 amino acids. V was clipped by 5 bases and J by 3 bases, with 16 bases between them. The germline gives CDR1 SEHNR, CDR2 FQNEAQ (reference sequence). CDR3 region: CASSPGGGPDTEAFF. The CDR3 nucleotides read TGTGCCAGCAGCCCTGGGGGAGGGCCGGACACTGAAGCTTTCTTT.

The table lists this clone with a few counts. V and J are TRBV10-3 and TRBJ1-2, with 11 positions matching TRBD1. V lost 5 bases, J lost 4 bases, and 6 bases stayed unmatched. The CDR3 is made up of 15 amino acids. Germline values: CDR1 ENHRY, CDR2 SYGVKD. The CDR3, as DNA: TGTGCCATCAGTTCGGACAGGGGGCCGGGCTATGGCTACACCTTC. It is translated as CAISSDRGPGYGYTF.

The genes are TRBV10-3 and TRBJ2-3; TRBD1 matches at 8 bases. This CDR3 has 13 residues. V dropped 10 bases and J dropped 1; count of bases not matched to a gene: 4. The germline CDR1 and CDR2 sequences are ENHRY and SYGVKD. DNA of the CDR3: TGTGCCACCCAGACAGGGGGCACAGATACGCAGTATTTT. Translated: CATQTGGTDTQYF.

The chain links TRBV4-2 to TRBJ1-6; a possible D gene is TRBD1 (5 bases). Germline-derived CDR1 and CDR2 are LGHNA and YNFKEQ. The length of the CDR3 is 15 residues. Trimming removed 0 bases from V and 10 bases from J, with 13 bases in between. In DNA, the CDR3 is TGTGCCAGCAGCCAAGATCGGGCAGGGTTGTCACCCCTCCACTTT. Translation gives CASSQDRAGLSPLHF.

This chain joins TRBV7-6 and TRBJ1-2, with TRBD1 identical over 10 bases. The CDR3 covers 17 residues. J gave up 6 bases and V 1 base, and 11 bases lay outside the gene matches. The germline V gene has CDR1 SGHVS and CDR2 FNYEAQ. CDR3 coding DNA: TGTGCCAGCAGCTTAGGGAGACAGGGGGCGGAATATCATGGCTACACCTTC. This codes for CASSLGRQGAEYHGYTF.

The rearrangement links TRBV6-4 to TRBJ1-4, with a weak D call TRBD1 (6 bases). CDR1 and CDR2 (germline): MRHNA, SNTAGT. The CDR3 runs to 15 residues. V was cut by 6 bases and J by 3 bases, with 14 bases left in between. Here the CDR3 reads CASSRTAAANEKLFF. The CDR3 DNA follows: TGTGCCAGCAGCCGGACAGCTGCGGCTAATGAAAAACTGTTTTTT.

The table lists this clone with a few counts. The rearrangement uses TRBV7-8 and TRBJ2-7, with a possible D match to TRBD1 (6 bases). In germline, CDR1 is SGHVS, CDR2 FQNEAQ. V gave up 5 bases and J gave up 0 bases, with 11 bases separating them. The CDR3 spans 14 residues. For the CDR3, the DNA is TGTGCCAGCAGCCTCAGGGGTCTCTCCTACGAGCAGTACTTC. This gives the protein CASSLRGLSYEQYF.

In this sample, this clone turned up a few times. The CDR3 here is CSAYTSGRSYEQYF. The CDR3 bases are TGCAGCGCTTATACTAGCGGGAGATCCTACGAGCAGTACTTC. This chain uses TRBV29-1 with TRBJ2-7; the match to TRBD2 covers 11 bases. From germline, CDR1 is SQVTM and CDR2 ANQGSEA. Unmatched junction bases numbered 6, after V lost 7 bases and J lost 1 base. The CDR3 has 14 residues.

The chain links TRBV10-3 to TRBJ2-1, with no clear D. CDR1 and CDR2 from the germline V gene are ENHRY and SYGVKD. The V gene lost 0 bases and the J gene lost 5 bases, with 8 bases spanning the gap. CDR3 length: 14 amino acids. The CDR3 is CAISESQLNNEQFF. As DNA, the CDR3 is TGTGCCATCAGTGAGTCCCAACTAAACAATGAGCAGTTCTTC.

The rearrangement joins TRBV28 to TRBJ2-1; TRBD1 aligns across 8 bases. V was pared by 4 bases and J by 5 bases, with 10 bases of the junction left unmatched. This CDR3 has 16 amino acids. CDR1 MDHEN and CDR2 SYDVKM come from the germline V gene. CDR3 amino acids: CASSSLTGARNNEQFF. In DNA form, the CDR3 reads TGTGCCAGCAGTTCCCTGACAGGGGCCAGGAACAATGAGCAGTTCTTC.

The genes are TRBV7-7 and TRBJ2-2; TRBD2 matches 11 bases. Germline CDR1 is SSHAT and CDR2 is FNYEAQ (reference sequence). J gave up 7 bases and V 7 bases, and 8 bases lay outside the gene matches. The CDR3 is 15 amino acids. The CDR3 protein is CASTVAGGRGGELFF. CDR3 nucleotides: TGTGCCAGCACTGTAGCGGGGGGGCGTGGCGGGGAGCTGTTTTTT.

The V gene is TRBV6-1, the J gene TRBJ1-2, with D unresolved. Germline values: CDR1 MNHNS, CDR2 SASEGT. This CDR3 is built from 15 residues. The V end lost 2 bases, the J end lost 0 bases, and 10 bases lay between the germline ends. The CDR3 DNA reads TGTGCCAGCAGTGAAAGTATGCCAGCTAACTATGGCTACACCTTC. Its translation: CASSESMPANYGYTF.

This rearrangement joins TRBV27 to TRBJ2-1; 13 bases line up with TRBD2. V was clipped by 3 bases and J by 10 bases; unmatched bases: 9. The V gene's germline CDR1 is MNHEY and CDR2 SMNVEV (reference sequence). The CDR3 consists of 16 residues. CDR3 bases: TGTGCCAGCAGTTTCTCTGGGACTAGCGGGACCTTGGAGCAGTTCTTC. Amino acids: CASSFSGTSGTLEQFF.

This chain joins TRBV11-3 and TRBJ2-2; the match to TRBD1 covers 7 bases. This CDR3 contains 14 residues. Per the germline V gene, CDR1 is SGHNT and CDR2 is YENEEA. V shed 5 bases and J 4 bases; nucleotides not matched to a gene: 4. This CDR3 reads CASSRQGSTGELFF. CDR3 nucleotide sequence: TGTGCCAGCAGCCGACAGGGTTCCACCGGGGAGCTGTTTTTT.

DNA for the CDR3: TGTGCCAGCAGCTTCTCCGGGAGCCCTAGCACAGATACGCAGTATTTT. This codes for CASSFSGSPSTDTQYF. The V and J genes are TRBV7-9 and TRBJ2-3; D may be TRBD2 (6 bases). Germline V gene lookup returns CDR1 SEHNR and CDR2 FQNEAQ (reference sequence). The CDR3 has 16 residues. V was pared by 3 bases and J by 0 bases, with 13 bases between.

V is TRBV30 and J is TRBJ2-7, with TRBD1 matching 7 bases. J was trimmed by 2 bases and V by 4 bases; bases with no gene match: 5. Germline V CDR1 and CDR2: GTSNPN, SVGIG (reference sequence). CDR3 size: 13 residues. The CDR3 nucleotides are TGTGCCTGGACCCGGGACAGTCCCTACGAGCAGTACTTC. The encoded protein is CAWTRDSPYEQYF.

The J gene is TRBJ1-2, the V gene TRBV19; the match to TRBD1 covers 7 bases. From germline, CDR1 is LNHDA and CDR2 SQIVND (reference sequence). The CDR3 runs 15 residues. V shed 5 bases and J 4 bases; nucleotides not matched to a gene: 10. This CDR3 is CASSPRTGELYGYTF. The CDR3 coding sequence is TGTGCCAGTAGTCCAAGGACAGGAGAGCTCTATGGCTACACCTTC.

A few counts support this clone. This chain links TRBV5-1 with TRBJ2-6; 7 nucleotides align to TRBD1. Losses at the gene ends were 6 bases for V and 0 bases for J; bases not matched to a gene: 12. In germline, CDR1 is SGHRS, CDR2 YFSETQ. The CDR3 runs 18 residues. The DNA of the CDR3 is TGCGCCAGCACCCCTAAAGACAGGGTTTTCTCTGGGGCCAACGTCCTGACTTTC. Protein product: CASTPKDRVFSGANVLTF.

V and J are TRBV27 and TRBJ1-2; TRBD1 is a possible D gene (6 bases). V lost 2 bases and J lost 7, with 11 bases in between. The CDR3 length is 13 residues. The germline gives CDR1 MNHEY, CDR2 SMNVEV (reference sequence). CDR3 nucleotide sequence: TGTGCCAGCAGTTTAAACAGGGCAGGTGGCTACACCTTC. Its protein product is CASSLNRAGGYTF.

This clone has a handful of counts. Other DNA sequences in this sample translate to the same CDR3. This CDR3 reads CASSGRGSSYEQYF. CDR3 in DNA: TGTGCCAGCTCGGGTCGGGGGAGCTCCTACGAGCAGTACTTC. The V call is TRBV6-1, the J call TRBJ2-7, with a tentative D call TRBD2 (6 bases). The V and J ends lost 8 bases and 0 bases respectively, with 14 bases between them. This CDR3 is 14 amino acids long. Germline V gene data show CDR1 as MNHNS and CDR2 as SASEGT.

This clone was observed a few times. The chain couples TRBV29-1 to TRBJ2-1; 10 nucleotides line up with TRBD2. This CDR3 comprises 16 residues. Germline V gene lookup returns CDR1 SQVTM and CDR2 ANQGSEA. V shed 3 bases and J 0 bases; nucleotides not matched to a gene: 5. Here the CDR3 reads CSVEGLALSSYNEQFF. The CDR3 DNA is TGCAGCGTTGAGGGACTAGCGCTAAGCTCCTACAATGAGCAGTTCTTC.